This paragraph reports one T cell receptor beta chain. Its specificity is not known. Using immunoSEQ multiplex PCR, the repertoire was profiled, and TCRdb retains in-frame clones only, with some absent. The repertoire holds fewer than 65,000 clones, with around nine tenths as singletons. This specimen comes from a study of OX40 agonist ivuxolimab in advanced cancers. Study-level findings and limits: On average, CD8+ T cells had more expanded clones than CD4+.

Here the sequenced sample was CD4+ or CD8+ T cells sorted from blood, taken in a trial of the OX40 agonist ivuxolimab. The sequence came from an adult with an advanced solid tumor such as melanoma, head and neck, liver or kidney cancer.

CDR3 sequence: CASSPLTSGAPYNEQFF. In DNA form, the CDR3 reads TGTGCCAGCAGCCCCCTGACTAGCGGGGCCCCCTACAATGAGCAGTTCTTC. The chain couples TRBV14 to TRBJ2-1, with TRBD2 matching over 11 bases. Per germline, CDR1 SGHDN and CDR2 FVKESK. This CDR3 has 17 amino acids. Trimming at V came to 4 bases and at J to 2 bases, leaving 7 bases not matched to a gene.